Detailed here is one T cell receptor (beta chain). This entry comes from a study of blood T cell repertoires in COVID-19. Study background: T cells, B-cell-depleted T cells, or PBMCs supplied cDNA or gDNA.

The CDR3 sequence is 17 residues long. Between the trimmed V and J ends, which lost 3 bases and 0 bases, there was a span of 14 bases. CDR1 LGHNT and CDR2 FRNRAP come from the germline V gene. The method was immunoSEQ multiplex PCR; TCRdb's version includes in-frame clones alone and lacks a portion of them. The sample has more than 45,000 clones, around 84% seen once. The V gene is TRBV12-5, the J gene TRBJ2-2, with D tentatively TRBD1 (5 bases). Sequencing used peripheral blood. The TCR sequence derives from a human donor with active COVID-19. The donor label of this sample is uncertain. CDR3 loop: CASGFGRQGANTGELFF. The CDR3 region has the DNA TGTGCTAGTGGTTTTGGCCGGCAGGGCGCGAACACCGGGGAGCTGTTTTTT.